This TCR beta chain was recovered during a study of glioma-infiltrating T cells. Broader study findings: CDR3 overlap between tissue and blood was very small. Above-expected tissue-blood divergence occurred in all gliomas, most in low-grade ones.

TCR alpha and beta CDR3 regions were amplified from RNA using iRepertoire nested multiplex PCR. From the multiplex PCR reads, TCRdb called clonotypes with MiXCR, one entry per CDR3 protein. The sample consists of tens of thousands of distinct CDR3 sequences, about 23% of them appearing once. There are 16 residues in the CDR3. Germline V gene lookup returns CDR1 MGHRA and CDR2 YSYEKL. Points on this clonotype: What it recognizes is unknown. A read error may account for a junction end that differs from germline.

Sequenced input: glioma tissue, nonneoplastic brain tissue, or PBMCs (not recorded which). The gene calls are TRBV4-1 and TRBJ2-7; D not certain. This clonotype was obtained from a human donor with low-grade glioma or glioblastoma, undergoing nonglioma brain surgery, or in good health (not recorded which). The CDR3 reads CAGSQVILHDAYEQYF. The CDR3 DNA reads as TGCGCCGGCAGCCAAGTCATCTTACACGATGCCTACGAGCAGTACTTC.